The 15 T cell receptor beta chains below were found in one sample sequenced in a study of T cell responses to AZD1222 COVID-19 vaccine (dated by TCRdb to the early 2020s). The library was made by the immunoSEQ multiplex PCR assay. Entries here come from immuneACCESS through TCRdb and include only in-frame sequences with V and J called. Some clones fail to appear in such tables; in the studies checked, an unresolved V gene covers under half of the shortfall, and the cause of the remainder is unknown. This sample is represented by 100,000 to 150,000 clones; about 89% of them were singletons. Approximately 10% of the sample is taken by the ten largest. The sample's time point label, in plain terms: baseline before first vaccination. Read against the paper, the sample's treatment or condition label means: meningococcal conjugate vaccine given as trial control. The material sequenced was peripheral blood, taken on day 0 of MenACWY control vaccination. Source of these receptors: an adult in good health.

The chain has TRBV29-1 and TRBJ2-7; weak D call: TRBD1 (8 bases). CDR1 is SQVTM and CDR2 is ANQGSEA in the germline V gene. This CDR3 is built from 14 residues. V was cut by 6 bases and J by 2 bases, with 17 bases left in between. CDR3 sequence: CSVKRDRSTYEQYF. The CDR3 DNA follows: TGCAGCGTCAAGCGGGACAGGTCAACCTACGAGCAGTACTTC.

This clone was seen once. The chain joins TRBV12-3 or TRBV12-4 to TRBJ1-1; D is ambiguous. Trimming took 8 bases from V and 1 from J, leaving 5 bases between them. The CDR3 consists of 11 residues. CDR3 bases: TGTGCCAGCCCAGCGAACACTGAAGCTTTCTTT. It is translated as CASPANTEAFF.

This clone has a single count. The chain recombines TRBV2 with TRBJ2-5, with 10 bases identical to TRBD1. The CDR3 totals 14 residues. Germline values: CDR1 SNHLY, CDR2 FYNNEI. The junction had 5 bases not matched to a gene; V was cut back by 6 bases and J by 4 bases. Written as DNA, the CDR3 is TGTGCCAGCAGGACGGGACAGGGGATAGAGACCCAGTACTTC. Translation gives CASRTGQGIETQYF. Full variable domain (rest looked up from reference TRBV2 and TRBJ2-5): EPEVTQTPSHQVTQMGQEVILRCVPISNHLYFYWYRQILGQKVEFLVSFYNNEISEKSEIFDDQFSVERPDGSNFTLKIRSTKLEDSAMYFCASRTGQGIETQYFGPGTRLLVL.

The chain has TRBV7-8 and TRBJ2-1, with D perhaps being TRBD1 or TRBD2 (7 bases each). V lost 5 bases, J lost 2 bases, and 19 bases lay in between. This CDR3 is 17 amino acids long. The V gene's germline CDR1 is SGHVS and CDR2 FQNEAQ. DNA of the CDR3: TGTGCCAGCAGCCAGAGGGGGGGACAGCTTCCCTACAATGAGCAGTTCTTC. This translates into CASSQRGGQLPYNEQFF.

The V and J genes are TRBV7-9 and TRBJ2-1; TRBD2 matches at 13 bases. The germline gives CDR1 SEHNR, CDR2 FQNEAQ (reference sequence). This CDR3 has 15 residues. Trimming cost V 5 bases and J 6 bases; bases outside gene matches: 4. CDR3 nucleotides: TGTGCCAGCAGCAGCAGACTAGCGGGAGGCAATGAGCAGTTCTTC. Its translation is CASSSRLAGGNEQFF.

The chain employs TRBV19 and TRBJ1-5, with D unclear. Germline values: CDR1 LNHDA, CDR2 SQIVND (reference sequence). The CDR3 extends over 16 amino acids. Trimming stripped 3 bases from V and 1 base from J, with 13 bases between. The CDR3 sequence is CASSMFGAPSNQPQHF. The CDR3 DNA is TGTGCCAGTAGTATGTTTGGAGCTCCGAGCAATCAGCCCCAGCATTTT.

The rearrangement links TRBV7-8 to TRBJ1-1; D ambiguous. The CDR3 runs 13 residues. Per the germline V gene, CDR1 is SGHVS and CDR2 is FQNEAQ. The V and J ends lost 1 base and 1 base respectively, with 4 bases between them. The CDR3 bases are TGTGCCAGCAGCTTAGGTGAGAACACTGAAGCTTTCTTT. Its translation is CASSLGENTEAFF. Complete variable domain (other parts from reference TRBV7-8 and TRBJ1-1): GAGVSQSPRYKVAKRGQDVALRCDPISGHVSLFWYQQALGQGPEFLTYFQNEAQLDKSGLPSDRFFAERPEGSVSTLKIQRTQQEDSAVYLCASSLGENTEAFFGQGTRLTVV.

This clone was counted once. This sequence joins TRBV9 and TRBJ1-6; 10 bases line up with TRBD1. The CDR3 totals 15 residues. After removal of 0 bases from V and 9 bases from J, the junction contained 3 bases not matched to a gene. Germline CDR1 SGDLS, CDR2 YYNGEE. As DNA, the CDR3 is TGTGCCAGCAGCGTAGCCGACAGGGGGCTTTCACCCCTCCACTTT. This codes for CASSVADRGLSPLHF. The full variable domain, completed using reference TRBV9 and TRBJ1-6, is DSGVTQTPKHLITATGQRVTLRCSPRSGDLSVYWYQQSLDQGLQFLIQYYNGEERAKGNILERFSAQQFPDLHSELNLSSLELGDSALYFCASSVADRGLSPLHFGNGTRLTVT.

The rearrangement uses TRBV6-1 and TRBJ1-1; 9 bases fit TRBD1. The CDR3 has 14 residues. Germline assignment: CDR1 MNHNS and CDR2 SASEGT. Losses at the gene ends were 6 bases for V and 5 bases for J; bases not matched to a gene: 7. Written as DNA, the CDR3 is TGTGCCAGCAGACACAGGGGGCGCGGGACTGAAGCTTTCTTT. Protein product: CASRHRGRGTEAFF.

CDR3 DNA: TGTGCCAGCAGCTACCCGGCGGGTGGACCCCTCCACTTT. Translating gives CASSYPAGGPLHF. The chain uses TRBV11-3 and TRBJ1-6; the D is unclear. Per germline, CDR1 SGHNT and CDR2 YENEEA. Trimming removed 4 bases from V and 12 bases from J, with 13 bases in between. CDR3 length: 13 residues.

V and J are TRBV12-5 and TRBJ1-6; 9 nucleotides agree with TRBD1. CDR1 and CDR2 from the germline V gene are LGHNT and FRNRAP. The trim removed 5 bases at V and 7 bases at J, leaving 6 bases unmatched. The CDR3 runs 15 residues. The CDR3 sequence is CASGARQGENSPLHF. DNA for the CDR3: TGTGCTAGTGGTGCCCGACAGGGGGAGAATTCACCCCTCCACTTT.

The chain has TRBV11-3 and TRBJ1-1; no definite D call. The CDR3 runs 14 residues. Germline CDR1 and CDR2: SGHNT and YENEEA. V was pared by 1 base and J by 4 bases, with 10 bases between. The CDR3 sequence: CASSLVGVGTEAFF. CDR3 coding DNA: TGTGCCAGCAGCTTAGTAGGTGTGGGCACTGAAGCTTTCTTT.

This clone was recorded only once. The CDR3 spells CASSPGTALYEQYF. The DNA for the CDR3 is TGTGCCAGCTCCCCCGGGACAGCCCTATACGAGCAGTACTTC. This chain connects TRBV9 to TRBJ2-7; TRBD1 matches at 7 bases. With 7 bases clipped from V and 4 bases from J, the junction kept 11 bases outside the gene matches. The CDR3 runs to 14 residues. The germline V gene encodes CDR1 SGDLS and CDR2 YYNGEE.

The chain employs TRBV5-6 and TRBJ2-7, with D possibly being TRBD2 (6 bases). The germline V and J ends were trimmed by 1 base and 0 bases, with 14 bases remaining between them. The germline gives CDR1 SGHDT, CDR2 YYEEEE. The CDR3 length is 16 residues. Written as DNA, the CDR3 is TGTGCCAGCAGCTTGAGCGGGTCAGGGAGCTCCTACGAGCAGTACTTC. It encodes CASSLSGSGSSYEQYF.

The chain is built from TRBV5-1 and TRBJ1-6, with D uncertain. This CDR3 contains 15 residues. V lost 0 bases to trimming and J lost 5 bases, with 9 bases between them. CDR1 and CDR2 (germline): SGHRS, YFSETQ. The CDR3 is CASSLDTANNSPLHF. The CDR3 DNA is TGCGCCAGCAGCTTGGATACGGCCAATAATTCACCCCTCCACTTT.